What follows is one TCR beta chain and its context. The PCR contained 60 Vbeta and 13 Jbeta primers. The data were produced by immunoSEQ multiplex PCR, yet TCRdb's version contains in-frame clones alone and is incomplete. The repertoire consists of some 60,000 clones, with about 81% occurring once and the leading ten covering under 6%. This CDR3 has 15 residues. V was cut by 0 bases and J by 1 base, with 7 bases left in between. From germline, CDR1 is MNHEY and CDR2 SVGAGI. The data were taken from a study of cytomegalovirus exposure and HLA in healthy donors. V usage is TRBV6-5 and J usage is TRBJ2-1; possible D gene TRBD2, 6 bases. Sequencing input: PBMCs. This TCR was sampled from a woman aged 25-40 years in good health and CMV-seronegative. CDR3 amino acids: CASSYSGGSYNEQFF. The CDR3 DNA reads TGTGCCAGCAGTTACTCGGGGGGTTCCTACAATGAGCAGTTCTTC.